The source of this T cell receptor (beta chain) is a study of blood T cell repertoires in COVID-19. The CDR3 is 15 residues long. Germline lookup yields CDR1 MGHDK and CDR2 SYGVNS. The V segment lost 2 bases and the J segment 1 base; nucleotides outside the gene matches: 0. Only in-frame clones appear in the TCRdb table, and some are missing; sequencing was by immunoSEQ multiplex PCR. The table records around 400,000 clones, about 88% of them present only once. V usage is TRBV25-1 and J usage is TRBJ2-3; 10 bases agree with TRBD2. The receptor was derived from a young woman who had been exposed to COVID-19. Sequencing was performed on PBMCs or T cells enriched from blood (not recorded which). The CDR3 sequence is CASSESGRGTDTQYF. CDR3 nucleotides: TGTGCCAGCAGTGAAAGCGGGAGGGGCACAGATACGCAGTATTTT.